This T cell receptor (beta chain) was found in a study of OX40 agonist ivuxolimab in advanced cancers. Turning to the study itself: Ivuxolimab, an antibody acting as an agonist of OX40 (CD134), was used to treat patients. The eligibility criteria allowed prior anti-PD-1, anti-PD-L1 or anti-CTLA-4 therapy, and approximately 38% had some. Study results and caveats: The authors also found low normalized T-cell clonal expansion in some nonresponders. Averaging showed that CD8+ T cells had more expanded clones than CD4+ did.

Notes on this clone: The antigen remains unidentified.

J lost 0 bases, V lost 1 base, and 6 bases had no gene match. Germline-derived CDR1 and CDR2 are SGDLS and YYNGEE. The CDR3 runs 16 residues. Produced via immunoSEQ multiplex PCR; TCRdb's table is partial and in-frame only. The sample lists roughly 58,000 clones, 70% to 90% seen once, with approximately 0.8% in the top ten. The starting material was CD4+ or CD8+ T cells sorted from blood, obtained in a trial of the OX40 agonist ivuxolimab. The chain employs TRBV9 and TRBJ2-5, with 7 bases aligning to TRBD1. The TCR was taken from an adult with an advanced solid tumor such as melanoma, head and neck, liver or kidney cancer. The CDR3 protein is CASSVSMGQNQETQYF. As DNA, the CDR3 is TGTGCCAGCAGCGTAAGTATGGGACAGAACCAAGAGACCCAGTACTTC.